This T cell receptor beta chain was found in a study of vaccination effects on CD4 cells after COVID-19. Study-level information: Post-vaccine specimens arrived a median 72 days past the second dose. Study-wide results and caveats: Marked clonal contraction was seen late after vaccination (in both infection- and vaccine-induced clones).

Repertoires were generated with immunoSEQ multiplex PCR, while TCRdb's copy carries only in-frame clones and drops some. In the table there are 21,000 or so clones, 65% to 85% of which are singletons. The germline V gene encodes CDR1 GTSNPN and CDR2 SVGIG (reference sequence). V lost 3 bases, J lost 10 bases, and 19 bases lay in between. The CDR3 is 15 amino acids. Comment on this clone: Its antigen is undetermined.

In the ViraFEST assay, antigen-specific CD4+ clonotypes were identified by expansion after peptide-pool stimulation. Isolating CD4+ T cells followed roughly ten days of culture. Two doses of BNT162b2 or mRNA-1273 vaccine were administered to participants. The researchers cultured fewer than 2.5 million PBMC per well with approximately 9.1 IU/ml IL-2 and 9.5 to 10 ug/ml peptides. The sample consisted of CD4+ T cells from PBMCs cultured with HCoV-229E spike peptides, taken after COVID-19 vaccination. The chain is built from TRBV30 and TRBJ1-6; unclear D gene. The sequence came from a human donor who received a COVID-19 vaccine. The CDR3 reads CAWRGPANLRSPLHF. CDR3 DNA sequence: TGTGCCTGGAGGGGCCCCGCAAATCTTAGATCACCCCTCCACTTT.